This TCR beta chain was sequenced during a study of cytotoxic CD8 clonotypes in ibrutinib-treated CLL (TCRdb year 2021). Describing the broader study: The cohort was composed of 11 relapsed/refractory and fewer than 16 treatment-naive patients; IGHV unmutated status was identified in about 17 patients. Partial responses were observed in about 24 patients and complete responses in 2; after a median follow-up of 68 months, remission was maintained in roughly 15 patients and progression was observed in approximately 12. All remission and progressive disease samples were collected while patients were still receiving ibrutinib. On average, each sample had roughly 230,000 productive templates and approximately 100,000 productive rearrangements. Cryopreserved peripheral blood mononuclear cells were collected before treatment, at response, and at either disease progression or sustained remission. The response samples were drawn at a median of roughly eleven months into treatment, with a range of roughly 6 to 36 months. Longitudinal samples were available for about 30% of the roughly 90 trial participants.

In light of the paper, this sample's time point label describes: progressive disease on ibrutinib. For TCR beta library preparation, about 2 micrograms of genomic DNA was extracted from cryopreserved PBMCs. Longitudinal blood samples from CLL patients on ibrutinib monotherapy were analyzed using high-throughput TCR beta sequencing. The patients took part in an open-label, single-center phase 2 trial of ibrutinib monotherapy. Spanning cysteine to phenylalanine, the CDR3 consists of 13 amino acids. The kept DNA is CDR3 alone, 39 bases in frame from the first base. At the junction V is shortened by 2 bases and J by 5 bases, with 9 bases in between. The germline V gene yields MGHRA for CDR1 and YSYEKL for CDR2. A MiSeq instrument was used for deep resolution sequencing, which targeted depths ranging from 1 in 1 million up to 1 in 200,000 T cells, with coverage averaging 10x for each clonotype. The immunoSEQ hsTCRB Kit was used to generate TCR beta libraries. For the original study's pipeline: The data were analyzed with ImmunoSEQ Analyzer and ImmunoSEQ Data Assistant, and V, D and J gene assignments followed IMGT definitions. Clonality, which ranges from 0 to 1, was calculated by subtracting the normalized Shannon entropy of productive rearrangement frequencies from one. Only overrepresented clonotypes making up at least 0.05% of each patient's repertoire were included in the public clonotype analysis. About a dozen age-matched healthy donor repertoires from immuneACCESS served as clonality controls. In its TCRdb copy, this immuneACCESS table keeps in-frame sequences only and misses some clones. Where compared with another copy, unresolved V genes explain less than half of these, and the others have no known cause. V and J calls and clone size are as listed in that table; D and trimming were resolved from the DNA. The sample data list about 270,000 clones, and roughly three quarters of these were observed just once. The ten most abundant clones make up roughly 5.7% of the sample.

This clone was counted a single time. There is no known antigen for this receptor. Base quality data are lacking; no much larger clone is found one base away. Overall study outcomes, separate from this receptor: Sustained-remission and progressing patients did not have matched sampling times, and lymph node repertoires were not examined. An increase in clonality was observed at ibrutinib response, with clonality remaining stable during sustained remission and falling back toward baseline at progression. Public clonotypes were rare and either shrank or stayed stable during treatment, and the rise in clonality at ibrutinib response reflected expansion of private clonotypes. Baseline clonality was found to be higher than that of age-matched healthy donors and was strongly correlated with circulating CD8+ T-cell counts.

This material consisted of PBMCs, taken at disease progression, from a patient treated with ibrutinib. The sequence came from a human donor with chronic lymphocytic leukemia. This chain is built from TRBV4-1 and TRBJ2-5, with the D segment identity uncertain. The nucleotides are TGCGCCAGCAGCCAATTCTCCGCGGAGACCCAGTACTTC. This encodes CASSQFSAETQYF.